Listed here are 16 T cell receptor beta chains from one sample, sequenced in a study of early T cells in non-severe SARS-CoV-2 infection. A single record per CDR3 protein comes from TCRdb applying MiXCR to the 5' RACE reads. Of 68,000 or so distinct CDR3 sequences in the sample, 9% to 15% were seen once. The sequenced material came from whole blood. The receptor set was obtained from an adult who was a healthcare worker with PCR-confirmed SARS-CoV-2 infection or an uninfected control (not recorded which).

This clonotype was observed at least ten times. J is TRBJ1-6 and V is TRBV3-1, with a possible D match to TRBD1 (5 bases). The CDR3 has 14 amino acids. Germline V lookup: CDR1 LGHDT, CDR2 YNNKEL (reference sequence). The V end lost 1 base, the J end lost 9 bases, and 10 bases lay between the germline ends. The CDR3: CASSQGDGISPLHF. In DNA, the CDR3 is TGTGCCAGCAGCCAAGGGGACGGGATTTCACCCCTCCACTTT.

The rearrangement joins TRBV6-2 or TRBV6-3 to TRBJ2-7, with D unclear. This CDR3 region has 11 residues. The V end was cut by 3 bases, the J end by 5 bases, with 5 bases between. Germline CDR1 and CDR2: MNHEY and SVGEGT. The CDR3 DNA sequence: TGTGCCAGCAGTTATTCCCACGAGCAGTACTTC. It translates to CASSYSHEQYF.

There are a few counts of this clonotype. This chain connects TRBV20-1 to TRBJ2-5, with TRBD2 matching over 12 bases. V was clipped by 7 bases and J by 5 bases; unmatched bases: 8. CDR1 and CDR2 (germline): DFQATT, SNEGSKA (reference sequence). The CDR3 is made up of 14 amino acids. CDR3 in DNA: TGCAGTGTTTCCCCTAGCGGGGGGGCCGAGACCCAGTACTTC. Translated, it gives CSVSPSGGAETQYF.

The chain carries TRBV7-6 and TRBJ2-7, with TRBD2 identical over 10 bases. Unmatched junction bases numbered 13, after V lost 5 bases and J lost 3 bases. In germline, CDR1 is SGHVS, CDR2 FNYEAQ. The CDR3 has 17 amino acids. CDR3 nucleotides: TGTGCCAGCAGCCTAGAGGCTAGCGGGGGCCTAAACTACGAGCAGTACTTC. Translating it yields CASSLEASGGLNYEQYF. Combining the CDR3 with reference TRBV7-6 and TRBJ2-7 gives the whole variable domain GAGVSQSPRYKVTKRGQDVALRCDPISGHVSLYWYRQALGQGPEFLTYFNYEAQQDKSGLPNDRFSAERPEGSISTLTIQRTEQRDSAMYRCASSLEASGGLNYEQYFGPGTRLTVT.

This clonotype was detected a few times. The V call is TRBV20-1, the J call TRBJ2-5; D possibly corresponds to TRBD2 (7 bases). The V gene's germline CDR1 is DFQATT and CDR2 SNEGSKA (reference sequence). The CDR3 length is 14 residues. V shed 1 base and J shed 5 bases, with 14 bases lying between them. CDR3 nucleotide sequence: TGCAGTGCTAGAGCGGGGGGCCGAGGGGAGACCCAGTACTTC. Translating it yields CSARAGGRGETQYF.

V gene TRBV29-1 combines with J gene TRBJ2-3, with D perhaps matching TRBD1 or TRBD2 (6 bases each). Trimming stripped 6 bases from V and 0 bases from J, with 13 bases between. Germline CDR1 reads SQVTM; CDR2 reads ANQGSEA. The CDR3 has 14 amino acids. The CDR3 reads CSVRRDTSTDTQYF. CDR3 coding DNA: TGCAGCGTCCGGCGGGACACTAGCACAGATACGCAGTATTTT.

The J gene is TRBJ2-3, the V gene TRBV11-2; the D is unclear. Germline V gives CDR1 SGHAT, CDR2 FQNNGV. The CDR3 totals 16 residues. V was pared by 1 base and J by 0 bases, with 11 bases between. The CDR3 region has the DNA TGTGCCAGCAGCTTAGTGGGCGGTCCAAGCACAGATACGCAGTATTTT. This sequence encodes CASSLVGGPSTDTQYF.

This sequence joins TRBV7-6 and TRBJ2-1; 11 nucleotides agree with TRBD2. Trimming at V came to 6 bases and at J to 6 bases, leaving 7 bases not matched to a gene. The CDR3 consists of 15 residues. Looked up from germline, CDR1 is SGHVS and CDR2 is FNYEAQ. The CDR3 is CASSLASGGPNEQFF. In DNA form, the CDR3 reads TGTGCCAGCAGTCTTGCTAGCGGGGGGCCCAATGAGCAGTTCTTC.

V gene TRBV12-3 or TRBV12-4 combines with J gene TRBJ2-2; 10 nucleotides line up with TRBD1. The CDR3 extends over 15 amino acids. The V segment lost 6 bases and the J segment 6 bases; nucleotides outside the gene matches: 7. CDR3 sequence (DNA): TGTGCCAGCAGCCCCGGACAGGGGGGCTCCGGGGAGCTGTTTTTT. It is translated as CASSPGQGGSGELFF.

This clonotype appeared a few times. The rearrangement links TRBV2 to TRBJ2-1; 10 bases agree with TRBD2. There are 15 residues in the CDR3. After removal of 4 bases from V and 3 bases from J, the junction contained 3 bases not matched to a gene. Germline V lookup: CDR1 SNHLY, CDR2 FYNNEI. The CDR3 reads CASSGGLASYNEQFF. The CDR3 nucleotides are TGTGCCAGCAGTGGGGGACTAGCGAGCTACAATGAGCAGTTCTTC.

This clonotype was observed many times. The gene calls are TRBV5-6 and TRBJ1-1, with 9 bases lining up with TRBD1. V lost 4 bases to trimming and J lost 4 bases; unmatched junction nucleotides: 5. The CDR3 loop spans 14 amino acids. The germline V gene encodes CDR1 SGHDT and CDR2 YYEEEE. The CDR3 sequence: CASSKGQGVTEAFF. The CDR3 DNA follows: TGTGCCAGCAGCAAGGGACAGGGTGTCACTGAAGCTTTCTTT.

The table lists this clonotype with a few counts. The rearrangement joins TRBV20-1 to TRBJ1-6; 8 nucleotides agree with TRBD1. V shed 6 bases and J 9 bases; nucleotides not matched to a gene: 13. The CDR3 sequence is 15 residues long. The germline CDR1 and CDR2 sequences are DFQATT and SNEGSKA (reference sequence). The CDR3 region is CSARTGTGDTSPLHF. For the CDR3, the DNA is TGCAGTGCGAGGACCGGGACAGGCGATACTTCACCCCTCCACTTT.

The chain employs TRBV7-8 and TRBJ2-1; TRBD2 agrees at 11 bases. In germline, CDR1 is SGHVS, CDR2 FQNEAQ. The CDR3 consists of 16 residues. J lost 6 bases, V lost 5 bases, and 9 bases had no gene match. The CDR3 here is CASSHSGGAFGNEQFF. The DNA for the CDR3 is TGTGCCAGCAGCCATAGCGGGGGGGCCTTCGGCAATGAGCAGTTCTTC.

There are many counts of this clonotype. This chain uses TRBV27 with TRBJ1-3; 7 bases map to TRBD1. Per germline, CDR1 MNHEY and CDR2 SMNVEV (reference sequence). The V segment lost 2 bases and the J segment 2 bases; nucleotides outside the gene matches: 6. The CDR3 sequence is 16 residues long. CDR3 sequence reads: CASSLTGTVAGNTIYF. DNA for the CDR3: TGTGCCAGCAGTTTAACCGGGACAGTAGCTGGAAACACCATATATTTT.

V and J are TRBV29-1 and TRBJ1-3; D is unresolved. V gave up 6 bases and J gave up 0 bases, with 9 bases separating them. This CDR3 contains 13 residues. CDR1 is SQVTM and CDR2 is ANQGSEA in the germline V gene. This CDR3 is CSVHVTSGNTIYF. The CDR3 DNA reads as TGCAGCGTCCATGTAACCTCTGGAAACACCATATATTTT.

This clonotype was seen repeatedly, ten times or more. The rearrangement links TRBV10-3 to TRBJ1-1, with D hard to call. Germline CDR1 and CDR2: ENHRY and SYGVKD. The CDR3 is 12 amino acids. V was shortened by 6 bases and J by 1 base, with 6 bases between the two germline ends. DNA of the CDR3: TGTGCCATCAGGGCAGGGAACACTGAAGCTTTCTTT. Its translation is CAIRAGNTEAFF.